The clone carrying this T cell receptor (beta chain) was counted many times. Its specificity is unknown. The data were taken from a study of early T cells in non-severe SARS-CoV-2 infection. The CDR3 is 14 amino acids. From germline, CDR1 is MDHEN and CDR2 SYDVKM. Trimming took 2 bases from V and 8 from J; bases not matched to a gene: 7. General observations from the study: The study's VDJdb matching favored anti-spike CD8 responses and missed private and CD4 specificities.

Unique molecular identifiers were attached to individual cDNA molecules. A single record per CDR3 protein comes from TCRdb applying MiXCR to the 5' RACE reads. The data show 90,000 or so distinct CDR3 sequences, under 15% seen once. This sequence was found in an adult who was a healthcare worker with PCR-confirmed SARS-CoV-2 infection or an uninfected control (not recorded which). The gene calls are TRBV28 and TRBJ1-1; 8 bases map to TRBD1. Source material: whole blood. The CDR3: CASSLRQGRGEAFF. In DNA, the CDR3 is TGTGCCAGCAGTTTAAGACAGGGGAGGGGAGAAGCTTTCTTT.